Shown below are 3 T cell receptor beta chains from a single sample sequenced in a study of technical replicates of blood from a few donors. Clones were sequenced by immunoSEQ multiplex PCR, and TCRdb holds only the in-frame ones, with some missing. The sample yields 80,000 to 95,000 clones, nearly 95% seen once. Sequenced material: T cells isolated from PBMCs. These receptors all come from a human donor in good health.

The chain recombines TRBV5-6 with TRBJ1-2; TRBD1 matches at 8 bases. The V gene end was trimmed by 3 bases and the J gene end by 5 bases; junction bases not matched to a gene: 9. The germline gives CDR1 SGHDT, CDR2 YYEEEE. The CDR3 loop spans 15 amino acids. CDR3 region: CASSSNLDRDYGYTF. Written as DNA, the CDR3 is TGTGCCAGCAGCTCGAATCTGGACAGGGATTATGGCTACACCTTC.

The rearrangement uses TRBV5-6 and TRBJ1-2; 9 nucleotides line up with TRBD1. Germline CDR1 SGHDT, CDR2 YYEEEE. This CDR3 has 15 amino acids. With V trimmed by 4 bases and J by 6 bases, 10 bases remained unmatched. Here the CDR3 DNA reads TGTGCCAGCAGCACACTGACCGGGACAGGGCATGGCTACACCTTC. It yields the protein CASSTLTGTGHGYTF.

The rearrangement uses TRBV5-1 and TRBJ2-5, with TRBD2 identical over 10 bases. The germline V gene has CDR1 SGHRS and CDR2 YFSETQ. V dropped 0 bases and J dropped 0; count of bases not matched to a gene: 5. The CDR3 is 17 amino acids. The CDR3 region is CASSLGALAGYQETQYF. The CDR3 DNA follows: TGCGCCAGCAGCTTGGGGGCACTAGCGGGGTACCAAGAGACCCAGTACTTC.